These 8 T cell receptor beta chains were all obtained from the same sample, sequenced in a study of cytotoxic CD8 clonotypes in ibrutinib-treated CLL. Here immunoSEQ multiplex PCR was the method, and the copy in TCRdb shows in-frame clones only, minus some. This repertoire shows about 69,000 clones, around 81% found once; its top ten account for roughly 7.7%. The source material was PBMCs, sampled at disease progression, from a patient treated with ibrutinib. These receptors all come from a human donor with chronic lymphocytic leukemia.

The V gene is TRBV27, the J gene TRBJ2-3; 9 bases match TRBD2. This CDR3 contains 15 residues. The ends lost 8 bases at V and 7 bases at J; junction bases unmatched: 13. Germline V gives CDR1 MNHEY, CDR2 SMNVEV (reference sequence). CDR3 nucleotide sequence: TGTGCCAGCCTTCCGGCGGCGGGAGGGCGTAATACGCAGTATTTT. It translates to CASLPAAGGRNTQYF.

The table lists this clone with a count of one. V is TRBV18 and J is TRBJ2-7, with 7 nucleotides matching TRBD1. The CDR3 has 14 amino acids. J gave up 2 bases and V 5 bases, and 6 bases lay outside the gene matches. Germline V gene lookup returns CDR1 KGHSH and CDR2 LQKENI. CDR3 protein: CASSTGQETYEQYF. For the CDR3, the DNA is TGTGCCAGCTCAACCGGACAGGAAACCTACGAGCAGTACTTC.

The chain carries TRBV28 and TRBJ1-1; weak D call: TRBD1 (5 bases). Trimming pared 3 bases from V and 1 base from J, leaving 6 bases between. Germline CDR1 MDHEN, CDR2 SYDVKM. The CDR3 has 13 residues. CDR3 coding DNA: TGTGCCAGCAGTTTCGACAGGAACACTGAAGCTTTCTTT. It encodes CASSFDRNTEAFF.

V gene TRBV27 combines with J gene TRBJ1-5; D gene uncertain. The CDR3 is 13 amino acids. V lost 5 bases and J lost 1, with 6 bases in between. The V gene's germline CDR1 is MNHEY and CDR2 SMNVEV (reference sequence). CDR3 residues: CASSKGSNQPQHF. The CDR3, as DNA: TGTGCCAGCAGTAAGGGAAGCAATCAGCCCCAGCATTTT.

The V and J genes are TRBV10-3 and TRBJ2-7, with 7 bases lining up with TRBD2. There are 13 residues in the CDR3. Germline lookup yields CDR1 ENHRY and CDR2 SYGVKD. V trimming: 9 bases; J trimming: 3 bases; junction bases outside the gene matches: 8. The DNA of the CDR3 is TGTGCCATAAGACCCGGGACTAACTACGAGCAGTACTTC. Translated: CAIRPGTNYEQYF.

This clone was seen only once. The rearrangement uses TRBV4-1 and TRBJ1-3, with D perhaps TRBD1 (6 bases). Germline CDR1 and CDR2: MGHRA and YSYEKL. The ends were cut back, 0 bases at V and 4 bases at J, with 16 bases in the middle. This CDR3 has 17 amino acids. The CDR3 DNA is TGCGCCAGCAGCCAAGATAGCCCGGGGGCGGCAGGAAACACCATATATTTT. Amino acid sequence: CASSQDSPGAAGNTIYF.

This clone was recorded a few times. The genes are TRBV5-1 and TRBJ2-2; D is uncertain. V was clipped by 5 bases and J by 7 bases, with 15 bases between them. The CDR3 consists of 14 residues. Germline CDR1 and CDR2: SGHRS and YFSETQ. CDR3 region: CASRGYLAGGELFF. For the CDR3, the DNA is TGCGCCAGCAGGGGGTATTTGGCCGGCGGGGAGCTGTTTTTT.

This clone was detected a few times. CDR3 residues: CASSQEGTGQDGYTF. CDR3 nucleotides: TGTGCCAGCAGCCAAGAGGGGACAGGGCAGGATGGCTACACCTTC. The chain carries TRBV4-2 and TRBJ1-2; 9 bases agree with TRBD1. The germline V gene encodes CDR1 LGHNA and CDR2 YNFKEQ. After removal of 0 bases from V and 6 bases from J, the junction contained 5 bases not matched to a gene. This CDR3 region has 15 residues.